The following is a T cell receptor (beta chain) sequence with its context. The sample holds one count of this clone. What this receptor recognizes is not known. Within one base of it there is no much larger clone, and no base qualities were kept. Relative to germline, V is 3 bases shorter and J is 4 bases shorter, with 12 bases between their ends. The germline V gene (reference sequence) specifies LNHDA as CDR1 and SQIVND as CDR2. The CDR3 has 14 amino acids, counting the end cysteine and phenylalanine. Just the 42-base CDR3 DNA is kept, in frame starting at base 1. The trial excluded patients who had a history of autoimmune disease or were on systemic immunosuppression. Peripheral blood for TCR sequencing was collected from all dose cohorts at baseline, on cycle 4 day 1, and on cycle 7 day 1. The samples were taken from a phase I, first-in-human, multicenter, open-label dose-escalation trial of ivuxolimab. Adults with locally advanced or metastatic head and neck squamous cell, hepatocellular, melanoma or renal cell carcinoma were enrolled in the trial. Before TCR sequencing, CD4+ and CD8+ T cells were separately sorted from peripheral blood.

This specimen comes from a study of OX40 agonist ivuxolimab in advanced cancers. Turning to the overall study: Ivuxolimab was a fully human IgG2 agonistic monoclonal antibody targeting the costimulatory receptor OX40 (CD134). Intravenous ivuxolimab was administered to patients every 2 weeks at six dose levels: 0.01, 0.1, 0.3, 1.5, 3 and 10 mg/kg. Of the roughly 52 dose-escalation patients, hepatocellular carcinoma was present in around 19, melanoma in around 15, renal cell carcinoma in 9 and head and neck cancer in 9. A male proportion of approximately 83% and a mean age of roughly 55 years, ranging from about 20 to 85, were recorded for the dose-escalation cohort. Prior anti-PD-1, anti-PD-L1 or anti-CTLA-4 therapy was permitted, and 40% to 50% of dose-escalation patients had received checkpoint inhibitors. Partial responses occurred in three dose-escalation patients: two with cutaneous melanoma and one with hepatocellular carcinoma. The point of sequencing TCRbeta in the periphery was to test whether ivuxolimab changed TCR sequence diversity and drove clonal T-cell expansion. The monotherapy dose-escalation portion (N ≈ 50 patients) of the phase I ivuxolimab trial is reported in the paper.

Genomic DNA was extracted from sorted cells for sequencing of the TCRbeta CDR3 region. TCRbeta CDR3 regions were sequenced using the immunoSEQ Assay. Not all clones reach the TCRdb copy of this immuneACCESS table, which keeps in-frame sequences only. Checked studies attribute under half of the gap to unresolved V genes and leave the rest unexplained. The sample yields around 80,000 clones; 65% to 85% were counted once. Of the sample, about 7% falls within the top ten clones. The paper as a whole reports these results and caveats: The antigen specificity of the clonally expanded peripheral T cells was not determined. Low levels of normalized T-cell clonal expansion were also seen in some patients who did not respond. In the 0.1-3.0 mg/kg groups, partial responders were among the patients with the lowest normalized peripheral clonal expansion, particularly in CD8+ T cells. After ivuxolimab, more expanded clones were found on average in CD8+ T cells than in CD4+ T cells. At doses of 0.1 to 3.0 mg/kg, clonal expansion of both CD4+ and CD8+ T cells in blood was seen between baseline and week 6.

The sequence came from an adult with an advanced solid tumor such as melanoma, head and neck, liver or kidney cancer. Source: CD4+ or CD8+ T cells sorted from blood, taken in a trial of the OX40 agonist ivuxolimab. The chain uses TRBV19 and TRBJ1-1; the D region possibly corresponds to TRBD1 (6 bases align). The nucleotide sequence reads as follows: TGTGCCAGTAGTATGGTGGGGGGGGCCACTGAAGCTTTCTTT. Translated, this is CASSMVGGATEAFF.